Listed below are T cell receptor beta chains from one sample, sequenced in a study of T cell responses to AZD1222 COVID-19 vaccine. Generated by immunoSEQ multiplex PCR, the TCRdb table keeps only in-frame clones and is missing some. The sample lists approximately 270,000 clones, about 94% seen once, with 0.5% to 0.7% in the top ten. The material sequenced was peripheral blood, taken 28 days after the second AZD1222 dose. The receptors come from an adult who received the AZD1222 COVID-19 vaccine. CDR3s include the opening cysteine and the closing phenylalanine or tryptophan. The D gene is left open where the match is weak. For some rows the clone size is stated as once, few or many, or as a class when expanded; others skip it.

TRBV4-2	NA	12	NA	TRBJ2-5	CASSQDLRTQYF	TGTGCCAGCAGCCAAGATCTGAGGACCCAGTACTTC
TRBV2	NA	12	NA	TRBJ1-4	CASGILDEKLFF	TGTGCCAGCGGGATTTTAGATGAAAAACTGTTTTTT
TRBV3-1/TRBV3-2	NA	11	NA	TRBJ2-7	CASSQGYEQYF	TGTGCCAGCAGCCAAGGTTACGAGCAGTACTTC
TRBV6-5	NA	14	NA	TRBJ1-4	CASSYSAANEKLFF	TGTGCCAGCAGTTACTCGGCGGCTAATGAAAAACTGTTTTTT
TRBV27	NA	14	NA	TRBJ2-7	CASRLGRDIYEQYF	TGTGCCAGCAGACTAGGGCGGGACATCTACGAGCAGTACTTC
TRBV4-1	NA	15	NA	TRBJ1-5	CASSRTEIPVQPQHF	TGCGCCAGCAGCCGAACTGAAATCCCGGTGCAGCCCCAGCATTTT
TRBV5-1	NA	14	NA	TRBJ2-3	CASSLEQGGGTQYF	TGCGCCAGCAGCTTGGAGCAGGGAGGAGGTACGCAGTATTTT
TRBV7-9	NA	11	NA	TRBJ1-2	CASSRSGGYTF	TGTGCCAGCAGCCGTTCAGGTGGCTACACCTTC
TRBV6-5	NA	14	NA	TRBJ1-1	CATRSRGLNTEAFF	TGTGCCACCCGATCCCGAGGTCTGAACACTGAAGCTTTCTTT
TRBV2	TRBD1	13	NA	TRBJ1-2	CASKPTGVIGYTF	TGTGCCAGCAAACCGACAGGGGTAATAGGCTACACCTTC
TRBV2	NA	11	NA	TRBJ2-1	CASSGTVPEFF	TGTGCCAGCAGTGGGACGGTTCCCGAGTTCTTC
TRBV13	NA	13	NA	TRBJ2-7	CASSLWGDFEQYF	TGTGCCAGCAGCCTCTGGGGAGATTTCGAGCAGTACTTC
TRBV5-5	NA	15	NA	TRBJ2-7	CASSLLFGISYEQYF	TGTGCCAGCAGCTTGTTATTTGGGATATCCTACGAGCAGTACTTC
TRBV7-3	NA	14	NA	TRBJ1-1	CASSLGLANTEAFF	TGTGCCAGCAGCTTAGGGTTAGCGAACACTGAAGCTTTCTTT
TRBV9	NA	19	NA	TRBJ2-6	CASSVDLGTAASGANVLTF	TGTGCCAGCAGCGTAGACCTCGGGACGGCGGCGTCTGGGGCCAACGTCCTGACTTTC
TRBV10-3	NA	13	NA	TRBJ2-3	CAISESALDTQYF	TGTGCCATCAGTGAGTCCGCCCTCGATACGCAGTATTTT
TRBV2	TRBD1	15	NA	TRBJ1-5	CASKTGGDSNQPQHF	TGTGCCAGCAAGACAGGGGGCGACAGCAATCAGCCCCAGCATTTT
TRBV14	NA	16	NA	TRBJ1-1	CASSQEWPGADTEAFF	TGTGCCAGCAGCCAAGAGTGGCCGGGGGCAGACACTGAAGCTTTCTTT
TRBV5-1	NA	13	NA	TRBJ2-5	CASSSRLEETQYF	TGCGCCAGCAGCTCGCGACTAGAAGAGACCCAGTACTTC
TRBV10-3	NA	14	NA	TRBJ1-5	CAIRGGVGDQPQHF	TGTGCCATCCGAGGCGGGGTGGGAGATCAGCCCCAGCATTTT
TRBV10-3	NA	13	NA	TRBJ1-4	CAISELQNEKLFF	TGTGCCATCAGTGAATTACAGAACGAAAAACTGTTTTTT
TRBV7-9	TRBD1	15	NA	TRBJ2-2	CASSIGQVGTGELFF	TGTGCCAGCAGCATAGGACAGGTCGGGACCGGGGAGCTGTTTTTT
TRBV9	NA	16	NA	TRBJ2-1	CASSPRPGLAYNEQFF	TGTGCCAGCAGCCCCCGCCCGGGACTGGCCTACAATGAGCAGTTCTTC
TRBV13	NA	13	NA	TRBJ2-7	CASTASQAYEQYF	TGTGCCAGCACTGCGAGTCAGGCCTACGAGCAGTACTTC
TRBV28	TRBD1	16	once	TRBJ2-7	CASRTSGTARTYEQYF	TGTGCCAGCAGAACCTCCGGGACAGCGAGGACCTACGAGCAGTACTTC
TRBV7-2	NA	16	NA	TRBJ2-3	CASSFEGGRRTDTQYF	TGTGCCAGCAGCTTCGAAGGGGGAAGGAGGACAGATACGCAGTATTTT
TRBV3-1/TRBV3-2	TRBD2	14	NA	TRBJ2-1	CASFGGGRTNEQFF	TGTGCCTCCTTCGGGGGCGGGAGGACAAATGAGCAGTTCTTC
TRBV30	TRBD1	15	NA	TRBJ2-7	CAWSTGTGGFYEQYF	TGTGCCTGGAGTACCGGGACAGGGGGCTTCTACGAGCAGTACTTC
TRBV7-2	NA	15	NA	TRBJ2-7	CASSSRGLYSYEQYF	TGTGCCAGCAGCTCCCGCGGACTTTACTCCTACGAGCAGTACTTC
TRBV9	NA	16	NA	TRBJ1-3	CASSVGGTSSGNTIYF	TGTGCCAGCAGCGTAGGGGGGACGTCCTCTGGAAACACCATATATTTT
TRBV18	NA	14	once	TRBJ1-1	CASSPREGGTEAFF	TGTGCCAGCTCACCAAGGGAGGGGGGCACTGAAGCTTTCTTT
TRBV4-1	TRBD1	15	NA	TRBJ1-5	CASSQEQGAVGPQHF	TGCGCCAGCAGCCAAGAACAGGGGGCAGTAGGGCCCCAGCATTTT
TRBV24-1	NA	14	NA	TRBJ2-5	CATSDLGAFETQYF	TGTGCCACCAGTGATTTAGGAGCCTTCGAGACCCAGTACTTC
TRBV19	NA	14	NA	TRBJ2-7	CASSRRTGPGEQYF	TGTGCCAGTAGTAGGCGGACGGGGCCAGGCGAGCAGTACTTC
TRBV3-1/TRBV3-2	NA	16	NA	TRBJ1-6	CASSLSGSPGESPLHF	TGTGCCAGCAGCTTAAGCGGGTCGCCAGGGGAATCACCCCTCCACTTT
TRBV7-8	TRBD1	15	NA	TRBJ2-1	CASSRKDRGDYEQFF	TGTGCCAGCAGCAGGAAGGACAGGGGTGACTATGAGCAGTTCTTC
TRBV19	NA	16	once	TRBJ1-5	CASSINRVGGYQPQHF	TGTGCCAGTAGTATAAATCGGGTGGGCGGGTATCAGCCCCAGCATTTT
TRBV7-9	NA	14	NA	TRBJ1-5	CASSLEGGNQPQHF	TGTGCCAGCAGCTTAGAGGGGGGAAATCAGCCCCAGCATTTT
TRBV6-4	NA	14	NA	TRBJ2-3	CASSDSQGTDTQYF	TGTGCCAGCAGTGACTCGCAGGGCACAGATACGCAGTATTTT
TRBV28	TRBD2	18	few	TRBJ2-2	CASSSPGTSGRNTGELFF	TGTGCCAGCAGTTCGCCCGGGACTAGCGGGAGGAACACCGGGGAGCTGTTTTTT
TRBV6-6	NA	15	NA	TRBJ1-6	CASSSKQVGNSPLHF	TGTGCCAGCAGTTCTAAACAGGTCGGGAATTCACCCCTCCACTTT
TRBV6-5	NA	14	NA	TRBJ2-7	CASSRQGSDYEQYF	TGTGCCAGCAGCAGGCAGGGAAGTGACTACGAGCAGTACTTC
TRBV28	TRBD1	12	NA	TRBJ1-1	CASRPDGTGDFF	TGTGCCAGCAGACCCGACGGCACAGGGGATTTCTTT
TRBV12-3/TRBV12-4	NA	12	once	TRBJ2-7	CASSPLGFEQYF	TGTGCCAGCAGTCCCTTAGGGTTTGAGCAGTACTTC
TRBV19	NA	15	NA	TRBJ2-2	CASSISGRGDGELFF	TGTGCCAGTAGTATCTCCGGCAGGGGAGATGGGGAGCTGTTTTTT
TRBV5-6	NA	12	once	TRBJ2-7	CASSLEGRVEYF	TGTGCCAGCAGCTTGGAGGGTCGGGTTGAGTACTTC
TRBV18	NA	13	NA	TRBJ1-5	CASSPRSNQPQHF	TGTGCCAGCTCACCTCGGAGCAATCAGCCCCAGCATTTT
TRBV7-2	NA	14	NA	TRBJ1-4	CASSLRGRNEKLFF	TGTGCCAGCAGCTTAAGGGGTAGAAACGAAAAACTGTTTTTT
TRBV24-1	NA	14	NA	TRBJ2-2	CATSVAANTGELFF	TGTGCCACCAGTGTGGCAGCGAACACCGGGGAGCTGTTTTTT
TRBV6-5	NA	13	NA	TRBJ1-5	CASSSEIYQPQHF	TGTGCCAGCAGTAGCGAAATTTATCAGCCCCAGCATTTT
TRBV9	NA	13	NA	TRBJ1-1	CASSADGRLEAFF	TGTGCCAGCAGCGCCGACGGGAGGCTTGAAGCTTTCTTT
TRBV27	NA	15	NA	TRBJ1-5	CASSFTGFSNQPQHF	TGTGCCAGCAGTTTCACCGGGTTCAGCAATCAGCCCCAGCATTTT
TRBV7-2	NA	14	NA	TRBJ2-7	CASSFSRGSYEQYF	TGTGCCAGCAGCTTTTCCAGGGGCTCCTACGAGCAGTACTTC
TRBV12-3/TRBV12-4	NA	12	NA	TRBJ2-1	CASSPRTDEQFF	TGTGCCAGCAGCCCAAGGACCGATGAGCAGTTCTTC
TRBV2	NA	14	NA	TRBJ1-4	CASRTGQINEKLFF	TGTGCCAGCCGGACCGGACAGATTAATGAAAAACTGTTTTTT
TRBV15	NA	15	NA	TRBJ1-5	CATSRDWGSVQPQHF	TGTGCCACCAGCAGAGATTGGGGTTCGGTTCAGCCCCAGCATTTT
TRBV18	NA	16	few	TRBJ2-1	CASSPGVRGSYNEQFF	TGTGCCAGCTCACCGGGGGTCAGGGGCTCCTACAATGAGCAGTTCTTC
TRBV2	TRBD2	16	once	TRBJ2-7	CASSGGSGGRSYEQYF	TGTGCCAGCAGTGGGGGGAGCGGGGGCCGCTCCTACGAGCAGTACTTC
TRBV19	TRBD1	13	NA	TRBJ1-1	CASSINRGTEAFF	TGTGCCAGTAGTATTAACAGGGGGACTGAAGCTTTCTTT
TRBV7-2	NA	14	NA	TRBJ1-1	CASSLGRLNTEAFF	TGTGCCAGCAGCTTAGGCAGGTTGAACACTGAAGCTTTCTTT